The following is a T cell receptor beta chain sequence with its context. Its specificity is not known. V shed 7 bases, J shed 3 bases, and the junction held 6 bases outside the gene matches. The CDR3 extends over 14 amino acids. CDR1 is MNHNS and CDR2 is SASEGT in the germline V gene. The data belong to a study of OX40 agonist ivuxolimab in advanced cancers. Findings and caveats of the study: Relative to CD4+, CD8+ T cells held more expanded clones on average. Compared with others, partial responders at 0.1-3.0 mg/kg displayed clonal expansion among the lowest. Among some nonresponders, normalized T-cell clonal expansion was also low.

The repertoire was sequenced with immunoSEQ multiplex PCR; TCRdb's copy has only in-frame clones and lacks some. The sample consists of fewer than 60,000 clones, 75% to 85% of them appearing once. The source material was CD4+ or CD8+ T cells sorted from blood, sampled in a trial of the OX40 agonist ivuxolimab. The TCR comes from an adult with an advanced solid tumor such as melanoma, head and neck, liver or kidney cancer. The gene calls are TRBV6-1 and TRBJ2-1; 7 positions match TRBD1. The CDR3 DNA follows: TGTGCCAGCACCCCACAGGGGTACTACAATGAGCAGTTCTTC. This encodes CASTPQGYYNEQFF.